This T cell receptor beta chain originates from a study of siplizumab effects on memory and regulatory T cells. Libraries were prepared by immunoSEQ multiplex PCR; TCRdb keeps only in-frame clonotypes and omits some of them. The sample has around 100,000 clones, about 94% seen once. Study results and caveats: Unstimulated subsets accounted for the mapping of only a minor share of the clones that were alloreactive.

As to this clone: Antigen: not known.

Germline V lookup: CDR1 LNHNV, CDR2 YYDKDF (reference sequence). Trimming removed 5 bases from V and 4 bases from J; junction bases left unmatched: 7. This CDR3 comprises 15 residues. This sequence originates from a human donor in good health. The rearrangement links TRBV15 to TRBJ1-4; 7 bases match TRBD1. Input material: non-Treg CD4+ T cells sorted from blood. The DNA of the CDR3 is TGTGCCACCAGCGGGGGGACAGCCAATAATGAAAAACTGTTTTTT. This gives the protein CATSGGTANNEKLFF. The full variable domain, rest sourced from reference TRBV15 and TRBJ1-4, is DAMVIQNPRYQVTQFGKPVTLSCSQTLNHNVMYWYQQKSSQAPKLLFHYYDKDFNNEADTPDNFQSRRPNTSFCFLDIRSPGLGDTAMYLCATSGGTANNEKLFFGSGTQLSVL.